The 28 T cell receptor beta chains listed next were all sequenced from one sample in a study of CD8+CD57+ T cells in acquired aplastic anemia. Genomic DNA was employed as the template in profiling TCR beta VDJ and CDR3. One entry per CDR3 protein results from TCRdb running MiXCR on the reads. The table includes about 190,000 distinct CDR3 sequences, around 66% detected once. The sequenced material came from sorted CD4+, CD8+, or CD8+CD57+ T cells (not recorded which) from PBMCs. The receptors were sampled from a human donor with severe aplastic anemia or a healthy control (not recorded which).

CDR3 protein: CASSIDGISYEQYF. The CDR3 DNA sequence: TGTGCCAGTAGTATAGATGGTATCTCCTACGAGCAGTACTTC. The chain has TRBV19 and TRBJ2-7; D is unclear. This CDR3 spans 14 amino acids. The germline V and J ends were trimmed by 0 bases and 0 bases, with 6 bases remaining between them. Germline-derived CDR1 and CDR2 are LNHDA and SQIVND (reference sequence). Based on the CDR3 plus reference TRBV19 and TRBJ2-7, the full variable domain is DGGITQSPKYLFRKEGQNVTLSCEQNLNHDAMYWYRQDPGQGLRLIYYSQIVNDFQKGDIAEGYSVSREKKESFPLTVTSAQKNPTAFYLCASSIDGISYEQYFGPGTRLTVT.

This clonotype was counted only a few times. V gene TRBV20-1 combines with J gene TRBJ1-5, with 7 bases that match TRBD1. The CDR3 totals 12 residues. From germline, CDR1 is DFQATT and CDR2 SNEGSKA (reference sequence). V lost 6 bases to trimming and J lost 4 bases; unmatched junction nucleotides: 3. CDR3 DNA sequence: TGCAGTGCACGGACAGGAAATCAGCCCCAGCATTTT. Amino acids: CSARTGNQPQHF.

This chain joins TRBV19 and TRBJ1-3, with a weak D call TRBD1 (6 bases). V dropped 7 bases and J dropped 4 bases, with 11 bases sitting between them. The CDR3 length is 13 residues. From germline, CDR1 is LNHDA and CDR2 SQIVND (reference sequence). As DNA, the CDR3 is TGTGCCAGTAATGGGGGCTCAGGAAACACCATATATTTT. Translation gives CASNGGSGNTIYF. The full variable domain, its missing parts supplied by reference TRBV19 and TRBJ1-3, is DGGITQSPKYLFRKEGQNVTLSCEQNLNHDAMYWYRQDPGQGLRLIYYSQIVNDFQKGDIAEGYSVSREKKESFPLTVTSAQKNPTAFYLCASNGGSGNTIYFGEGSWLTVV.

The gene calls are TRBV20-1 and TRBJ1-6; 9 bases are a match to TRBD1. The junction had 4 bases not matched to a gene; V was cut back by 0 bases and J by 7 bases. The V gene's germline CDR1 is DFQATT and CDR2 SNEGSKA (reference sequence). The CDR3 contains 15 residues. In nucleotides, the CDR3 is TGCAGTGCTAGAGAATCAGGACAGGGGAATTCACCCCTCCACTTT. It codes for CSARESGQGNSPLHF.

There are a few counts of this clonotype. For the CDR3, the DNA is TGTGCCAGCAGCTACCGTCTACAGCCCCAGCATTTT. Protein sequence: CASSYRLQPQHF. The genes are TRBV7-2 and TRBJ1-5, with D hard to call. The V end was cut by 4 bases, the J end by 7 bases, with 8 bases between. CDR1 SGHTA and CDR2 FQGNSA come from the germline V gene. The CDR3 is 12 residues long.

The V call is TRBV10-3, the J call TRBJ2-3; D may correspond to TRBD1 or TRBD2 (5 bases each). V shed 7 bases and J shed 9 bases, with 20 bases lying between them. The CDR3 covers 14 residues. Germline V gene data show CDR1 as ENHRY and CDR2 as SYGVKD. DNA of the CDR3: TGTGCCATCACCCTCGATGGGGGATCAGCGACGCAGTATTTT. Translating it yields CAITLDGGSATQYF.

CDR3 in DNA: TGTGCCAGCAGCTTGTCCGGGACTCTCATCGATGAGCAGTTCTTC. Encoded protein: CASSLSGTLIDEQFF. The V gene is TRBV7-2, the J gene TRBJ2-1, with a possible D match to TRBD2 (6 bases). Trimming stripped 3 bases from V and 8 bases from J, with 17 bases between. The germline CDR1 and CDR2 sequences are SGHTA and FQGNSA. CDR3 length equals 15 residues.

The V call is TRBV7-9, the J call TRBJ2-5; maybe TRBD2 (6 bases). The CDR3 extends over 12 amino acids. Germline V gives CDR1 SEHNR, CDR2 FQNEAQ (reference sequence). V was clipped by 4 bases and J by 5 bases, with 8 bases between them. As DNA, the CDR3 is TGTGCCAGCAGCTCTCTAGCGGAGACCCAGTACTTC. Translation: CASSSLAETQYF.

V usage is TRBV7-3 and J usage is TRBJ1-5; D ambiguous. The CDR3 has 12 amino acids. Trimming took 3 bases from V and 9 from J, leaving 9 bases between them. The germline CDR1 and CDR2 sequences are SGHTA and FQGTGA. The CDR3 bases are TGTGCCAGCAGCTTGTTAGATCGGCCCCAGCATTTT. Amino acids: CASSLLDRPQHF.

Remarks on this clonotype: This may come from a read error, since a much larger clone is one base off. The chain is built from TRBV10-3 and TRBJ1-5; 7 nucleotides align to TRBD1. CDR3 length: 13 amino acids. V shed 8 bases, J shed 13 bases, and the junction held 14 bases outside the gene matches. The germline gives CDR1 ENHRY, CDR2 SYGVKD. The CDR3 nucleotides read TGTGCCATCCGGACAGGAGAGCACAATGAGCAGCATTTT. It translates to CAIRTGEHNEQHF.

The rearrangement joins TRBV20-1 to TRBJ2-5; TRBD2 matches at 13 bases. Germline CDR1 DFQATT, CDR2 SNEGSKA (reference sequence). CDR3 length: 16 amino acids. V was clipped by 4 bases and J by 3 bases; unmatched bases: 8. CDR3 in DNA: TGCAGTGCTAACCGCGGGGGACTAGCGGGAAAAGAGACCCAGTACTTC. Encoded protein: CSANRGGLAGKETQYF.

The chain is built from TRBV7-3 and TRBJ2-7; either TRBD1 or TRBD2 may fit D (6 bases each). Trimming cost V 3 bases and J 4 bases, with 13 bases left between them. Germline V CDR1 and CDR2: SGHTA, FQGTGA. This CDR3 contains 14 residues. CDR3 amino acids: CASSFTGGYYEQYF. The CDR3 nucleotides read TGTGCCAGCAGCTTCACCGGGGGCTATTACGAGCAGTACTTC.

The rearrangement links TRBV20-1 to TRBJ2-1; TRBD2 matches at 9 bases. Trimming cost V 5 bases and J 9 bases; bases outside gene matches: 11. The length of the CDR3 is 14 residues. The germline gives CDR1 DFQATT, CDR2 SNEGSKA (reference sequence). CDR3 protein: CSALPGLASGEQFF. The DNA of the CDR3 is TGCAGTGCTCTTCCGGGACTAGCTTCTGGTGAGCAGTTCTTC.

The chain couples TRBV7-8 to TRBJ1-2, with D unclear. Germline CDR1 and CDR2: SGHVS and FQNEAQ. The V and J ends lost 6 bases and 3 bases respectively, with 8 bases between them. This CDR3 region has 12 residues. The chain's CDR3 is CASSPQDYGYTF. CDR3 nucleotide sequence: TGTGCCAGCAGTCCGCAGGACTATGGCTACACCTTC. The variable domain in full, completed from reference TRBV7-8 and TRBJ1-2, reads GAGVSQSPRYKVAKRGQDVALRCDPISGHVSLFWYQQALGQGPEFLTYFQNEAQLDKSGLPSDRFFAERPEGSVSTLKIQRTQQEDSAVYLCASSPQDYGYTFGSGTRLTVV.

This clonotype was counted once. The rearrangement uses TRBV12-3 or TRBV12-4 and TRBJ1-1; D unclear. This CDR3 has 12 amino acids. V was clipped by 4 bases and J by 3 bases, with 6 bases between them. The CDR3 region has the DNA TGTGCCAGCAGTTGGGCCCACACTGAAGCTTTCTTT. Its translation: CASSWAHTEAFF.

This clonotype was counted ten times or more. The rearrangement joins TRBV25-1 to TRBJ2-7; 14 bases map to TRBD2. J gave up 4 bases and V 4 bases, and 12 bases lay outside the gene matches. The CDR3 totals 18 residues. Germline V gene lookup returns CDR1 MGHDK and CDR2 SYGVNS. This CDR3 reads CASSASRRGTSGGYEQYF. CDR3 nucleotides: TGTGCCAGCAGTGCTTCTCGTCGCGGGACTAGCGGGGGATACGAGCAGTACTTC.

This clonotype was found a few times. V is TRBV24-1 and J is TRBJ2-7; 8 nucleotides align to TRBD1. The CDR3 has 15 residues. V gave up 9 bases and J gave up 1 base; unmatched junction bases: 10. Germline CDR1 reads KGHDR; CDR2 reads SFDVKD. The CDR3 region has the DNA TGTGCCACCCGGCCCGGACAGGGAAGATCCTACGAGCAGTACTTC. Amino acids: CATRPGQGRSYEQYF.

The table lists this clonotype with many counts. The rearrangement uses TRBV6-1 and TRBJ1-6; D is undetermined. The CDR3 is 14 residues long. With 0 bases removed from V and 12 bases from J, the gap between germline ends came to 12 bases. Germline CDR1 is MNHNS and CDR2 is SASEGT. The CDR3 DNA sequence: TGTGCCAGCAGTGAAGCGACGGAGATTCAACCCCTCCACTTT. Encoded protein: CASSEATEIQPLHF.

This chain connects TRBV4-1 to TRBJ2-7, with D possibly matching TRBD2 (6 bases). This CDR3 has 14 amino acids. Deletions cut 4 bases from V and 4 bases from J, with 14 bases between. The germline V gene has CDR1 MGHRA and CDR2 YSYEKL. The CDR3 DNA sequence: TGCGCCAGCAGCCCCCTGGGACGGGGGTACGAGCAGTACTTC. It codes for CASSPLGRGYEQYF.

V usage is TRBV2 and J usage is TRBJ2-1, with 8 bases that match TRBD2. The CDR3 spans 13 residues. Germline loops: CDR1 SNHLY, CDR2 FYNNEI. Trimming cost V 6 bases and J 5 bases; bases outside gene matches: 3. The CDR3 DNA is TGTGCCAGCAGCACGGGGGGGGACAATGAGCAGTTCTTC. This translates into CASSTGGDNEQFF. The full variable domain, its missing parts supplied by reference TRBV2 and TRBJ2-1, is EPEVTQTPSHQVTQMGQEVILRCVPISNHLYFYWYRQILGQKVEFLVSFYNNEISEKSEIFDDQFSVERPDGSNFTLKIRSTKLEDSAMYFCASSTGGDNEQFFGPGTRLTVL.

The chain uses TRBV10-2 and TRBJ2-2, with D uncertain. The germline gives CDR1 WSHSY, CDR2 SAAADI. The V gene lost 7 bases and the J gene lost 6 bases, with 9 bases spanning the gap. This CDR3 is 12 amino acids long. CDR3 loop: CASKLGSGELFF. CDR3 DNA sequence: TGCGCCAGCAAGTTGGGTTCCGGGGAGCTGTTTTTT.

This chain joins TRBV4-3 and TRBJ2-5; D gene unclear. Per the germline V gene, CDR1 is LGHNA and CDR2 is YSLEER. Trimming pared 1 base from V and 5 bases from J, leaving 8 bases between. This CDR3 is 13 amino acids long. CDR3 in amino acids: CASSQGIGETQYF. DNA of the CDR3: TGCGCCAGCAGCCAAGGGATAGGGGAGACCCAGTACTTC.

The rearrangement links TRBV11-2 to TRBJ1-5; D gene unclear. The CDR3 covers 13 residues. The germline CDR1 and CDR2 sequences are SGHAT and FQNNGV. Trimming pared 1 base from V and 6 bases from J, leaving 7 bases between. CDR3 residues: CASSLVAGQPQHF. CDR3 sequence (DNA): TGTGCCAGCAGCTTAGTCGCGGGTCAGCCCCAGCATTTT.

This rearrangement joins TRBV19 to TRBJ2-7, with D perhaps being TRBD1 or TRBD2 (5 bases each). This CDR3 is built from 14 residues. The V end lost 9 bases, the J end lost 0 bases, and 15 bases lay between the germline ends. Germline V gene sequence: CDR1 LNHDA, CDR2 SQIVND (reference sequence). CDR3 amino acids: CASSVEGISYEQYF. Written as DNA, the CDR3 is TGTGCCAGCAGCGTAGAGGGGATCTCCTACGAGCAGTACTTC.

The chain combines TRBV5-1 with TRBJ2-3; possibly TRBD2 for D (5 bases). CDR1 SGHRS and CDR2 YFSETQ come from the germline V gene. V gave up 3 bases and J gave up 4 bases, with 9 bases separating them. There are 13 residues in the CDR3. CDR3 amino acids: CASSSGVADTQYF. In DNA form, the CDR3 reads TGCGCCAGCAGCTCCGGGGTTGCAGATACGCAGTATTTT.

This chain uses TRBV20-1 with TRBJ1-5, with D uncertain. CDR1 and CDR2 (germline): DFQATT, SNEGSKA (reference sequence). With 3 bases removed from V and 4 bases from J, the gap between germline ends came to 10 bases. The CDR3 is 13 amino acids. Here the CDR3 reads CSASSRQNQPQHF. DNA for the CDR3: TGCAGTGCTAGTTCCAGGCAAAATCAGCCCCAGCATTTT.

J is TRBJ2-2 and V is TRBV9, with a possible D match to TRBD2 (6 bases). The germline CDR1 and CDR2 sequences are SGDLS and YYNGEE. The CDR3 is 16 residues long. Between the trimmed V and J ends, which lost 4 bases and 2 bases, there was a span of 15 bases. This CDR3 reads CASSPTGTFNTGELFF. The CDR3 nucleotides read TGTGCCAGCAGCCCCACCGGGACTTTTAACACCGGGGAGCTGTTTTTT.

The genes are TRBV24-1 and TRBJ2-1, with TRBD2 identical over 10 bases. Trimming removed 4 bases from V and 2 bases from J; junction bases left unmatched: 4. Per the germline V gene, CDR1 is KGHDR and CDR2 is SFDVKD. This CDR3 spans 16 amino acids. CDR3 sequence: CATSDLSGRTYNEQFF. For the CDR3, the DNA is TGTGCCACCAGTGACCTTAGCGGGAGGACCTACAATGAGCAGTTCTTC.